In its sample, the clone carrying this TCR beta chain was seen many times. Its antigen remains unidentified. This record comes from a study of T cells in Graves' hyperthyroidism and ophthalmopathy. At the level of the study: Before treatment of any kind, peripheral blood was taken at initial diagnosis.

Amplified TCR beta CDR3 regions came from RNA transcripts. TCR CDR3 underwent first-round RT-PCR with the HTBI primer set. From the multiplex PCR reads, TCRdb called clonotypes with MiXCR, one entry per CDR3 protein. The sample lists about 380,000 distinct CDR3 sequences, around an eighth occurring once. The study, taken as a whole, reports: The blood repertoire included most of the expanded thyroid clonotypes above 0.001. Model-based prediction identified ophthalmopathy a median about 7 months prior to its onset.

Blood was obtained at the first hyperthyroidism diagnosis, which preceded any ophthalmopathy symptoms. CDR1 is LGHNA and CDR2 is YNFKEQ in the germline V gene. V was shortened by 2 bases and J by 7 bases, with 15 bases between the two germline ends. The CDR3 consists of 15 residues. The material sequenced was blood. This chain joins TRBV4-2 and TRBJ1-5, with D perhaps matching TRBD1 (5 bases). This TCR derives from a man younger than 40 with Graves' hyperthyroidism that later progressed to Graves' ophthalmopathy. This CDR3 is CASSQRTGPGQPQHF. CDR3 nucleotide sequence: TGTGCCAGCAGCCAACGAACAGGTCCGGGGCAGCCCCAGCATTTT.